Listed below are T cell receptor beta chains from one sample, sequenced in a study of identical twins. TCRdb re-called the 5' RACE reads through MiXCR, storing one row per CDR3 protein. This repertoire shows roughly 720,000 distinct CDR3 sequences, roughly 18% found once; its top ten account for approximately 14%. This same sample was also taken into another study, of T cells expressing NK-cell markers.

The specimen sequenced was PBMCs. The receptors were sampled from a woman aged 18-29 years in good health. The CDR3 runs from the conserved cysteine through the conserved F or W. A D gene is named only where the DNA matches it firmly. For some rows the clone size is stated as once, few or many, or as a class when expanded; others skip it.

j_call	d_call	clone_size	v_call	cdr3_aa	cdr3_nt
TRBJ2-3	.	.	TRBV12-3/TRBV12-4	CASSFRPGRGTDTQYF	TGTGCCAGCAGTTTCAGGCCGGGCAGGGGCACAGATACGCAGTATTTT
TRBJ2-3	TRBD1	.	TRBV6-5	CASSLQGVTDTQYF	TGTGCCAGCAGTTTACAGGGGGTGACAGATACGCAGTATTTT
TRBJ2-3	TRBD2	few	TRBV6-8	CASKQAGDGTDTQYF	TGTGCCAGCAAACAAGCGGGAGACGGGACAGATACGCAGTATTTT
TRBJ1-1	.	.	TRBV5-4	CASSLAGTLKEAFF	TGTGCCAGCAGCTTGGCTGGGACACTCAAAGAAGCTTTCTTT
TRBJ1-3	.	few	TRBV20-1	CSAALWNTIYF	TGCAGTGCCGCCTTGTGGAACACCATATATTTT
TRBJ2-7	.	.	TRBV7-9	CASSLGNIGEQYF	TGTGCCAGCAGCTTGGGCAATATAGGTGAGCAGTACTTC
TRBJ2-2	.	few	TRBV5-1	CASSLVPGPNTGELFF	TGCGCCAGCAGCTTGGTACCGGGCCCTAACACCGGGGAGCTGTTTTTT
TRBJ2-7	.	.	TRBV12-3/TRBV12-4	CASSLATGTAYGQYF	TGTGCCAGCAGTTTAGCTACCGGGACGGCGTACGGGCAGTACTTC
TRBJ2-6	.	few	TRBV5-1	CASSLELHSGANVLTF	TGCGCCAGCAGCTTGGAACTCCACTCTGGGGCCAACGTCCTGACTTTC
TRBJ2-6	.	.	TRBV6-2/TRBV6-3	CASSSPRVSGANVLTF	TGTGCCAGCAGTTCCCCCAGGGTCTCTGGGGCCAACGTCCTGACTTTC
TRBJ2-1	TRBD2	once	TRBV20-1	CSARFSGRGRVHF	TGCAGTGCTAGGTTTAGCGGGAGGGGCCGGGTTCACTTC
TRBJ2-4	.	many	TRBV12-3/TRBV12-4	CASSDSGLGPFQYF	TGTGCCAGCAGTGACTCGGGACTGGGCCCGTTTCAGTACTTC
TRBJ2-7	.	.	TRBV29-1	CSVEGTTTGTLNDEQYF	TGCAGCGTTGAAGGGACCACTACCGGGACACTAAACGACGAGCAGTACTTC
TRBJ1-4	.	.	TRBV20-1	CSAGEGLGRFF	TGCAGTGCCGGCGAGGGATTAGGGAGATTTTTT
TRBJ2-6	.	.	TRBV6-5	CASSYSLAAGANVLTF	TGTGCCAGCAGTTATAGCCTGGCCGCTGGGGCCAACGTCCTGACTTTC
TRBJ2-3	.	.	TRBV7-9	CASSPFGLKSTDTQYF	TGTGCCAGCAGCCCCTTTGGACTCAAGAGCACAGATACGCAGTATTTT
TRBJ2-3	TRBD2	.	TRBV20-1	CSAKRTSGATDTQYF	TGCAGTGCTAAAAGGACTAGCGGGGCCACAGATACGCAGTATTTT
TRBJ2-5	.	few	TRBV10-3	CAISDAEETQYF	TGTGCCATCAGTGACGCCGAAGAGACCCAGTACTTC
TRBJ1-1	.	few	TRBV20-1	CSALGGTEAFF	TGCAGTGCCCTGGGTGGGACTGAAGCTTTCTTT
TRBJ1-5	TRBD1	many	TRBV6-5	CASSYSTGRDQPQHF	TGTGCCAGCAGTTACTCGACAGGGCGCGATCAGCCCCAGCATTTT
TRBJ2-2	.	.	TRBV29-1	CSVGGRTNTGELFF	TGCAGCGTGGGAGGACGCACGAACACCGGGGAGCTGTTTTTT
TRBJ2-4	TRBD2	few	TRBV5-1	CASSLGPRGSKNIQYF	TGCGCCAGCAGCTTGGGTCCGCGGGGGTCCAAAAACATTCAGTACTTC
TRBJ2-3	.	.	TRBV12-3/TRBV12-4	CASTLGSGQYF	TGTGCCAGCACCCTCGGCAGTGGGCAGTATTTT
TRBJ1-2	.	.	TRBV27	CASSLLGGYGYTF	TGTGCCAGCAGTTTACTGGGGGGTTATGGCTACACCTTC
TRBJ2-1	TRBD2	many	TRBV11-2	CASRPSGGGYAYNEQFF	TGTGCCAGCAGGCCCTCGGGGGGAGGGTACGCCTACAATGAGCAGTTCTTC
TRBJ2-3	TRBD2	.	TRBV5-1	CASSLYSGGSADTQYF	TGCGCCAGCAGCCTATATAGCGGGGGGAGCGCAGATACGCAGTATTTT
TRBJ2-7	TRBD1	few	TRBV29-1	CSVDHGDGQGGEQYF	TGCAGCGTTGACCATGGTGACGGACAGGGGGGCGAGCAGTACTTC
TRBJ2-1	.	.	TRBV11-2	CASSLGYRDEQFF	TGTGCCAGCAGCTTAGGTTACAGAGATGAGCAGTTCTTC
TRBJ2-7	.	.	TRBV12-3/TRBV12-4	CASTVDRRSSYEQYF	TGTGCCAGCACTGTAGACAGGAGGAGCTCCTACGAGCAGTACTTC
TRBJ2-6	.	few	TRBV12-3/TRBV12-4	CASSLGANVLTF	TGTGCCAGCAGTTTGGGGGCCAACGTCCTGACTTTC
TRBJ2-1	TRBD2	.	TRBV2	CAAGTSSYNEQFF	TGTGCCGCTGGGACTAGCTCCTACAATGAGCAGTTCTTC
TRBJ1-2	.	many	TRBV25-1	CASSESSRGGYTF	TGTGCCAGCAGTGAAAGCTCTCGGGGGGGCTACACCTTC
TRBJ2-7	.	.	TRBV6-1	CATFDRERPYEQYF	TGTGCCACCTTCGACCGGGAGCGACCCTACGAGCAGTACTTC
TRBJ2-2	.	.	TRBV30	CAWSWTGELFF	TGTGCCTGGAGCTGGACCGGGGAGCTGTTTTTT
TRBJ1-1	.	few	TRBV12-3/TRBV12-4	CASSLGQLWPQAFF	TGTGCCAGCAGTTTGGGGCAGTTGTGGCCCCAAGCTTTCTTT
TRBJ1-1	.	few	TRBV10-2	CASSESTLPGTEAFF	TGCGCCAGCAGTGAGTCGACACTCCCGGGCACTGAAGCTTTCTTT
TRBJ1-2	.	.	TRBV7-9	CASSVSPSAHYGYTF	TGTGCCAGCAGCGTGTCCCCCTCAGCGCACTATGGCTACACCTTC
TRBJ1-1	.	.	TRBV11-2	CASSYPRGAEAFF	TGTGCCAGCAGCTACCCCCGGGGCGCTGAAGCTTTCTTT
TRBJ2-7	.	.	TRBV20-1	CSGRGLYEQYF	TGCAGTGGAAGGGGACTCTACGAGCAGTACTTC
TRBJ2-2	TRBD1	few	TRBV5-1	CASSIDREGTGELFF	TGCGCCAGCAGCATAGACAGGGAAGGCACCGGGGAGCTGTTTTTT
TRBJ2-7	TRBD2	few	TRBV12-3/TRBV12-4	CASSFSTGRYEQYF	TGTGCCAGCAGTTTCTCGACCGGGAGGTACGAGCAGTACTTC
TRBJ2-1	TRBD2	few	TRBV10-3	CAISQTSGTWSNEQFF	TGTGCCATCAGCCAGACTAGCGGGACATGGAGCAATGAGCAGTTCTTC
TRBJ2-1	.	few	TRBV6-1	CAIYRAISYNEQFF	TGTGCCATCTACAGGGCCATCTCCTACAATGAGCAGTTCTTC
TRBJ2-2	TRBD1	many	TRBV7-3	CASSRDRGNTGELFF	TGTGCCAGCAGCCGGGACAGGGGGAACACCGGGGAGCTGTTTTTT
TRBJ2-7	.	few	TRBV27	CASSFGRAPPLEQYF	TGTGCCAGCAGTTTTGGCCGGGCCCCACCTCTCGAGCAGTACTTC
TRBJ2-3	.	few	TRBV10-3	CAAQGFADTQYF	TGTGCCGCTCAGGGTTTTGCAGATACGCAGTATTTT
TRBJ2-2	TRBD2	.	TRBV10-2	CASLGLAGGGGELFF	TGCGCCAGCTTAGGGCTAGCGGGAGGAGGCGGGGAGCTGTTTTTT
TRBJ2-5	.	.	TRBV9	CASSVAGGDETQYF	TGTGCCAGCAGCGTAGCTGGGGGAGATGAGACCCAGTACTTC
TRBJ1-1	.	.	TRBV7-9	CASSPSGRSTEAFF	TGTGCCAGCAGCCCCTCGGGGAGGAGCACTGAAGCTTTCTTT
TRBJ1-5	.	few	TRBV20-1	CSARDDGDQPQHF	TGCAGTGCTAGAGACGATGGGGATCAGCCCCAGCATTTT